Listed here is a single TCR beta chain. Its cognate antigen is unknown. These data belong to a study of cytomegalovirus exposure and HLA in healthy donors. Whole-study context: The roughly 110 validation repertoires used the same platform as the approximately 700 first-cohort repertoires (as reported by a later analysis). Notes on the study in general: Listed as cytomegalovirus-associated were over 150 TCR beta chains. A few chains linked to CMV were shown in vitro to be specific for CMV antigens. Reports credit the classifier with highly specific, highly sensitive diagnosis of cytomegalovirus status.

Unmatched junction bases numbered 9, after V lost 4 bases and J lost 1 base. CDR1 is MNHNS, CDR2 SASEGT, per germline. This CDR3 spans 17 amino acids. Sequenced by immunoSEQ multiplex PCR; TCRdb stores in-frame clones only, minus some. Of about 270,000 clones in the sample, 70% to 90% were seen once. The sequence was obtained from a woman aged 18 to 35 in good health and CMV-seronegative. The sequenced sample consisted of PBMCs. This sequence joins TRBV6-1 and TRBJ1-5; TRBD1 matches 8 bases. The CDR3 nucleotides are TGTGCCAGCAGTGGCGGGACAGGAATTCCGAGCAATCAGCCCCAGCATTTT. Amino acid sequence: CASSGGTGIPSNQPQHF.